The subject of this entry is one T cell receptor (beta chain). Its antigen target is currently unknown. One base away there is no much larger clone; base qualities are not given. The immunoSEQ Assay, a bias-controlled multiplex PCR, was used to amplify TCRbeta CDR3 regions from genomic DNA. As for how the authors treated the data: The number of nucleated cells in each sample was estimated by amplification of reference gene primers within the assay. To quantify the absolute abundance of each unique TCRbeta CDR3 rearrangement, sequence reads were collapsed and filtered. Productive Simpson clonality was computed per sample as the square root of Simpson's diversity index over productive rearrangements. Sourced from immuneACCESS, this table was stored by TCRdb with only in-frame sequences that have V and J called. A share of the clones is absent; for the studies checked, an unresolved V gene accounts for under half, and the remainder has no known explanation. V, J and clone size derive from that table, while D and trimming were established from the DNA sequence. The sample table records about 300,000 clones; 87% of these occur just once. The ten largest clones take up approximately 5.4% of the sample.

Trimming takes 6 bases off V and 7 bases off J; junction bases not matched to a gene: 8. From the cysteine up to the phenylalanine, the CDR3 has a length of 14 residues. The read is trimmed to its CDR3 DNA, 42 bases read in frame from base 1. CDR1 SGHDN and CDR2 FVKESK are derived from the germline V gene. This record comes from a study of blood T cell repertoires in COVID-19 (dated by TCRdb to between 2020 and 2021). About the investigation overall: Samples covering the acute and convalescent phases of COVID-19 were provided by collaborators in the United States, Italy and Spain. The material from the prospective study consisted of cDNA or gDNA derived from T cells, B-cell-depleted T cells, or PBMCs. Deeply sampled blood TCRbeta repertoires from subjects exposed to, actively infected with, or recovered from COVID-19 were included in the dataset. The repertoires were made available in a free public database intended to serve as a resource for research on the immune response to SARS-CoV-2. The samples were drawn from two sources: the first 160 participants of the ongoing ImmuneRACE study, and about 1,300 subjects contributed by 6 global collaborators. The sample metadata nearly always contained a de-identified subject ID, COVID-19 status, age in years and sex. Where available, HLA class I and class II types were taken from metadata supplied by the sample provider and were not determined by assay-based typing. Findings and caveats that apply to the study as a whole: The quantity of clinical and demographic metadata differed by source and by participant and was supplied without curation.

In the prospective study, participants were roughly 18 to 100 years old, resided in about two dozen geographic areas of the United States, and were enrolled through a virtual design. To assign participants to cohorts, the prospective study relied on clinical history that participants themselves reported in a screening survey and a study questionnaire. ImmuneRACE Cohort 3 recovered participants were defined by two consecutive negative NP/OP PCR tests, healthcare professional clearance, or symptom resolution. In the prospective study, mobile phlebotomists collected whole blood, serum and a nasopharyngeal or oropharyngeal swab from each participant. Participants in the prospective study had the option to provide additional blood draws and questionnaires over a roughly 2-month period. Before DNA extraction, prospective study blood samples were shipped either frozen or at room temperature.

Recombination joined TRBV14 with TRBJ2-2, and TRBD1 aligns with 7 junction nucleotides. The sample taken for sequencing was PBMCs or T cells enriched from blood (not recorded which). This clonotype was obtained from a woman aged 25 to 39 who had recovered from COVID-19. In nucleotide form, the sequence is TGTGCCAGCAGGGAGACAGGGTTGGACGGGGAGCTGTTTTTT. Translated, it reads CASRETGLDGELFF.